The next 5 T cell receptor beta chains were all read from a single sample in a study of T cell responses to AZD1222 COVID-19 vaccine. Data came from immunoSEQ multiplex PCR; TCRdb stores just in-frame clones and leaves some out. The sample holds about 70,000 clones; about 85% are singletons and the top ten take around 20%. This specimen consisted of peripheral blood, obtained on day 0 of AZD1222 vaccination. These receptors all stem from an adult in good health.

This clone was seen once. This rearrangement joins TRBV3-1 (or the pseudogene TRBV3-2) to TRBJ1-1; no firm D call. The CDR3 spans 12 residues. In germline, CDR1 is LGHDT, CDR2 YNNKEL (reference sequence). Trimming stripped 4 bases from V and 6 bases from J, with 9 bases between. CDR3 sequence (DNA): TGTGCCAGCAGCCTAAGGGCATCTGAAGCTTTCTTT. Protein product: CASSLRASEAFF.

This clone was counted once. The chain employs TRBV10-3 and TRBJ2-7, with TRBD2 identical over 9 bases. CDR1 ENHRY and CDR2 SYGVKD come from the germline V gene. CDR3 length: 18 amino acids. The trim removed 10 bases at V and 1 base at J, leaving 20 bases unmatched. CDR3 residues: CATPHPGVQRGVSYEQYF. The CDR3 DNA is TGTGCCACCCCACACCCCGGGGTCCAGCGGGGGGTGTCCTACGAGCAGTACTTC.

The chain is built from TRBV7-6 and TRBJ2-3, with 9 bases aligning to TRBD2. CDR1 and CDR2 (germline): SGHVS, FNYEAQ. The CDR3 extends over 16 amino acids. The ends lost 3 bases at V and 1 base at J; junction bases unmatched: 5. Here the CDR3 reads CASSLGASGGTDTQYF. The DNA for the CDR3 is TGTGCCAGCAGCTTGGGAGCTAGCGGGGGCACAGATACGCAGTATTTT.

The chain links TRBV30 to TRBJ2-3, with D uncertain. V lost 4 bases to trimming and J lost 3 bases, with 5 bases between them. CDR3 length equals 11 residues. Germline V lookup: CDR1 GTSNPN, CDR2 SVGIG (reference sequence). The CDR3 nucleotides are TGTGCCTGGAAGGTAACAGATACGCAGTATTTT. Its protein product is CAWKVTDTQYF.

This sequence joins TRBV2 and TRBJ1-6; D is undetermined. V was cut by 5 bases and J by 8 bases, with 13 bases left in between. From germline, CDR1 is SNHLY and CDR2 FYNNEI. The CDR3 has 14 residues. As DNA, the CDR3 is TGTGCCAGCAGTCTGGGAGCCGGACATTCACCCCTCCACTTT. Translated: CASSLGAGHSPLHF.